This record concerns one T cell receptor beta chain sequence. Its antigen remains unidentified. This record belongs to a study of cytomegalovirus exposure and HLA in healthy donors. The CDR3 has 16 residues. Looked up from germline, CDR1 is WSHSY and CDR2 is SAAADI. V was pared by 8 bases and J by 0 bases, with 11 bases of the junction left unmatched. The study, taken as a whole, reports: Subsequent analysis of the 120 or so validation repertoires found a tendency for first-cohort TCR clusters to co-occur. The classifier was said to identify cytomegalovirus status with high specificity and sensitivity. Altogether, 164 TCR beta chains were recorded as cytomegalovirus-associated. The majority of TCR sequences were rare, yet some public TCRs appeared in many donors.

Using immunoSEQ multiplex PCR, the repertoire was profiled, and TCRdb retains in-frame clones only, with some absent. The sample has approximately 210,000 clones, about 82% seen once. This sequence was found in a woman between 18 and 30 years old in good health and CMV-seronegative. What was sequenced was PBMCs. The chain recombines TRBV10-2 with TRBJ1-1; TRBD1 matches 8 bases. The CDR3 nucleotides are TGCGCCAGCTCCGGGACAGGAACCCCATTGAACACTGAAGCTTTCTTT. This sequence encodes CASSGTGTPLNTEAFF.